This TCR beta chain was sequenced during a study of shared clonotypes between healthy human individuals. The data were produced by immunoSEQ multiplex PCR, yet TCRdb's version contains in-frame clones alone and is incomplete. The table lists 1.5 million to 2.5 million clones, roughly 94% of them singletons. Naive-designated CD8 cells lacked CD45RO, were positively enriched for CCR7, and omitted terminally differentiated effector memory CD45RA+ cells. Trimming took 11 bases from V and 4 from J; bases not matched to a gene: 5. The CDR3 contains 11 residues. Germline V gene data show CDR1 as MDHEN and CDR2 as SYDVKM.

The V and J genes are TRBV28 and TRBJ2-7; 7 positions agree with TRBD1. The material sequenced was naive CD8+ T cells sorted from blood. The TCR comes from a man aged 18 to 30 in good health. CDR3 residues: CAASQGYEQYF. CDR3 in DNA: TGTGCCGCATCACAGGGGTACGAGCAGTACTTC.